One and the same sample provided the 2 T cell receptor beta chains below, sequenced in a study of CD8 T cells in ankylosing spondylitis. These TCRs are of unknown antigen specificity. TCRdb analysed the 5' RACE reads with MiXCR anew, one entry per CDR3 protein. This sample has 350,000 to 550,000 distinct CDR3 sequences, with roughly 27% found just once. Study observations and caveats: Ankylosing spondylitis blood seemed to carry a telltale TCR beta motif made of fewer than ten highly homologous variants.

The sample was blood, either unsorted or a sorted T cell fraction (not recorded which). Receptors originate from a male donor with ankylosing spondylitis.

The V and J genes are TRBV20-1 and TRBJ1-1, with D maybe TRBD1 (5 bases). CDR3 length: 14 amino acids. CDR1 is DFQATT, CDR2 SNEGSKA, per germline (reference sequence). Trimming took 3 bases from V and 4 from J, leaving 15 bases between them. The CDR3 sequence is CSASAPGRGTEAFF. The CDR3 DNA reads TGCAGTGCTAGCGCCCCGGGACGGGGCACTGAAGCTTTCTTT.

DNA for the CDR3: TGTGCCAGCAGCCTGACTAGCGGGAAATCCTACGAGCAGTACGTC. The encoded protein is CASSLTSGKSYEQYV. The chain carries TRBV3-1 and TRBJ2-7; 11 nucleotides line up with TRBD2. This CDR3 contains 15 residues. J was trimmed by 1 base and V by 4 bases; bases with no gene match: 3. Per germline, CDR1 LGHDT and CDR2 YNNKEL (reference sequence).